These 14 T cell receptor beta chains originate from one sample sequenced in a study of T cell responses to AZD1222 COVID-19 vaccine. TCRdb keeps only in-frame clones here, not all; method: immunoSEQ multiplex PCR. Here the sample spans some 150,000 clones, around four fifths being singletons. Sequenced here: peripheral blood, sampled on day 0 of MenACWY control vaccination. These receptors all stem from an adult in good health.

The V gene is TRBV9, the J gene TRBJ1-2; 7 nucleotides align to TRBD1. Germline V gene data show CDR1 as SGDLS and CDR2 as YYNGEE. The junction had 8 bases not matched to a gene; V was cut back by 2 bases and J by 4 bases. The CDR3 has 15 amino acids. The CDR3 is CASSVRGNSGYGYTF. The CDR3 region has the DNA TGTGCCAGCAGCGTCAGGGGGAACTCGGGCTATGGCTACACCTTC.

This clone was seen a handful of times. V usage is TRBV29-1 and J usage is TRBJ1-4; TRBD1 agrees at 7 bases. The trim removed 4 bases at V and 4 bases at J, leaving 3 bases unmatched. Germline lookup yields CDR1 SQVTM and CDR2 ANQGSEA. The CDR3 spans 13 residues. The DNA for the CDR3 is TGCAGCGTTGGGGACAGCCGTAATGAAAAACTGTTTTTT. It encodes CSVGDSRNEKLFF.

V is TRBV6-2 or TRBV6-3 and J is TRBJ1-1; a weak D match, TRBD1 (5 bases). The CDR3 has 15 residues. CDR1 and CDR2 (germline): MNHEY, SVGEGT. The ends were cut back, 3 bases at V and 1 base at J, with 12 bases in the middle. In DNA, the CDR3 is TGTGCCAGCAGTTATCACTCAGGGAGGAACACTGAAGCTTTCTTT. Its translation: CASSYHSGRNTEAFF.

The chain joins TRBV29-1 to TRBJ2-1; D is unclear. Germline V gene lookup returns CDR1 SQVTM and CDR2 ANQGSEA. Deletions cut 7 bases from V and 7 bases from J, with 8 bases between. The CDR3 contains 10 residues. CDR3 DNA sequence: TGCAGCGGGTGGCGTAATGAGCAGTTCTTC. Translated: CSGWRNEQFF.

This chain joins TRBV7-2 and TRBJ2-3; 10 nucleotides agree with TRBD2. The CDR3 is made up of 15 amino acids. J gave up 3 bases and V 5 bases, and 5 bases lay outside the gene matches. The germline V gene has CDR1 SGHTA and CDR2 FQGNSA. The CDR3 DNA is TGTGCCAGCAGCACAGGAGCGGGGGGGACAGATACGCAGTATTTT. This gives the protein CASSTGAGGTDTQYF. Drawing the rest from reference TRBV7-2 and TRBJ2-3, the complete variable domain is GAGVSQSPSNKVTEKGKDVELRCDPISGHTALYWYRQSLGQGLEFLIYFQGNSAPDKSGLPSDRFSAERTGGSVSTLTIQRTQQEDSAVYLCASSTGAGGTDTQYFGPGTRLTVL.

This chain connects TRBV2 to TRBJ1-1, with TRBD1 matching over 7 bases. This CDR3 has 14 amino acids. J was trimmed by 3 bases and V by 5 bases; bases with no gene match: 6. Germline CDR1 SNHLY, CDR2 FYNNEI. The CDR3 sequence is CASSRRQGDTEAFF. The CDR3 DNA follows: TGTGCCAGCAGTCGTCGACAGGGTGACACTGAAGCTTTCTTT. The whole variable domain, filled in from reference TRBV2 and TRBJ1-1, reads EPEVTQTPSHQVTQMGQEVILRCVPISNHLYFYWYRQILGQKVEFLVSFYNNEISEKSEIFDDQFSVERPDGSNFTLKIRSTKLEDSAMYFCASSRRQGDTEAFFGQGTRLTVV.

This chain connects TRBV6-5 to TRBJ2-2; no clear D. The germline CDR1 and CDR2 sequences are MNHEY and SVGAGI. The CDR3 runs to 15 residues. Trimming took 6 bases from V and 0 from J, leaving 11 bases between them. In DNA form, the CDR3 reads TGTGCCAGCAGGGCCGGGTCCGCGAACACCGGGGAGCTGTTTTTT. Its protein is CASRAGSANTGELFF.

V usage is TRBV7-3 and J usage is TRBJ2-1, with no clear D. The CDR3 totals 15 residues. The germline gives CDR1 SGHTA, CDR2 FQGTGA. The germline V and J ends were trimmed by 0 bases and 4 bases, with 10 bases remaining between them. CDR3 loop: CASSLTPTGYNEQFF. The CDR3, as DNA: TGTGCCAGCAGCTTAACGCCCACTGGTTACAATGAGCAGTTCTTC. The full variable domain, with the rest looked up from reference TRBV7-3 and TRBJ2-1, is GAGVSQTPSNKVTEKGKYVELRCDPISGHTALYWYRQSLGQGPEFLIYFQGTGAADDSGLPNDRFFAVRPEGSVSTLKIQRTERGDSAVYLCASSLTPTGYNEQFFGPGTRLTVL.

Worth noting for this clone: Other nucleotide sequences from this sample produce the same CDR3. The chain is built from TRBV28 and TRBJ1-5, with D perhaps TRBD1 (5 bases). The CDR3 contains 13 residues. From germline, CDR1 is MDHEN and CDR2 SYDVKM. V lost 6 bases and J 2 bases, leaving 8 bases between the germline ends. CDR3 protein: CASRGQGNQPQHF. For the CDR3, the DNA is TGTGCCAGCAGGGGGCAAGGCAATCAGCCCCAGCATTTT.

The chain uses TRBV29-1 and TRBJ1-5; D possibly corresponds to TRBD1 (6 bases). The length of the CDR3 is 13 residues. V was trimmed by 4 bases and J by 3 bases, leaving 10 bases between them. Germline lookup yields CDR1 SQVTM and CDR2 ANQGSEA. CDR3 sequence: CSVGTAPNQPQHF. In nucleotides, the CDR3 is TGCAGCGTTGGGACAGCGCCCAATCAGCCCCAGCATTTT.

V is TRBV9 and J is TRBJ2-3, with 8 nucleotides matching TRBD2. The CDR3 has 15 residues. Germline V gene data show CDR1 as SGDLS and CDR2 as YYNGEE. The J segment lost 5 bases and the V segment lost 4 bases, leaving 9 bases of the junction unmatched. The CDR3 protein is CASSPALAGRDTQYF. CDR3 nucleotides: TGTGCCAGCAGCCCTGCCCTAGCGGGTAGAGATACGCAGTATTTT.

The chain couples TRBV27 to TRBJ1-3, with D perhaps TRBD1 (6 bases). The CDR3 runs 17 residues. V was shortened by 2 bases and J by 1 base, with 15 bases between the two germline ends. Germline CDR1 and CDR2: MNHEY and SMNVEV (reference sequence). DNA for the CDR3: TGTGCCAGCAGTTTACAGGGGATCCTTCCTTCTGGAAACACCATATATTTT. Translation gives CASSLQGILPSGNTIYF.

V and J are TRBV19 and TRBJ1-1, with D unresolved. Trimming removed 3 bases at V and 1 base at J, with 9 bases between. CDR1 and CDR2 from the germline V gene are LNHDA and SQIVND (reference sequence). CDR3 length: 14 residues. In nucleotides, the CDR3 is TGTGCCAGTAGTATTCGGCGGGCGAACACTGAAGCTTTCTTT. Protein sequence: CASSIRRANTEAFF.

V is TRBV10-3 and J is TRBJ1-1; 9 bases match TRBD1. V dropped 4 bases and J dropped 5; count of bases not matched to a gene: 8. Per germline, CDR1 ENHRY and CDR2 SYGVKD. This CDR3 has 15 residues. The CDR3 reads CAISVTGGSETEAFF. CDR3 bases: TGTGCCATCAGTGTTACAGGGGGCTCGGAAACTGAAGCTTTCTTT.